One sample yielded the 4 T cell receptor beta chains listed below, sequenced in a study of cytomegalovirus exposure and HLA in healthy donors (dated by TCRdb to 2015 to 2018). Library creation used the immunoSEQ multiplex PCR assay. TCRdb mirrors the immuneACCESS table, restricted to in-frame sequences. Some clones are absent from its copies; in checked studies, under half trace to an unresolved V gene, and the reason for the others is unknown. This sample holds under 250,000 clones; around 87% were observed only once. Together, the top ten hold roughly 2% of the sample. Sequencing was done on a sample of PBMCs. These receptors all stem from a young woman in good health and CMV-seropositive.

In DNA, the CDR3 is TGTGCCTGGGTCGCGGAGTGGAACACTGAAGCTTTCTTT. Its translation is CAWVAEWNTEAFF. The V and J genes are TRBV30 and TRBJ1-1; D is uncertain. The germline V gene has CDR1 GTSNPN and CDR2 SVGIG (reference sequence). Trimming cost V 5 bases and J 1 base, with 11 bases left between them. This CDR3 is built from 13 residues.

This clone came up a few times. The V call is TRBV2, the J call TRBJ2-3; D is unclear. The V and J ends lost 5 bases and 2 bases respectively, with 17 bases between them. Germline V gene data show CDR1 as SNHLY and CDR2 as FYNNEI. There are 16 residues in the CDR3. This CDR3 is CASSSLVKTFTDTQYF. In nucleotides, the CDR3 is TGTGCCAGCAGTTCCCTAGTAAAAACTTTCACAGATACGCAGTATTTT.

This clone occurred once. This rearrangement joins TRBV27 to TRBJ1-1, with D possibly matching TRBD1 (6 bases). Per germline, CDR1 MNHEY and CDR2 SMNVEV (reference sequence). Trimming removed 3 bases from V and 2 bases from J, with 13 bases in between. The CDR3 sequence is 15 residues long. CDR3 region: CASSFGFRGNTEAFF. CDR3 DNA sequence: TGTGCCAGCAGTTTCGGTTTCAGGGGAAACACTGAAGCTTTCTTT.

This clone has more than one count but fewer than ten. The J gene is TRBJ2-1, the V gene TRBV10-2; 16 nucleotides match TRBD2. Germline CDR1 and CDR2: WSHSY and SAAADI. Trimming removed 6 bases from V and 12 bases from J; junction bases left unmatched: 8. The length of the CDR3 is 15 residues. The CDR3, as DNA: TGCGCCAGCAGGAAGGGACTAGCGGGAGGGGAGGCGCAGTTCTTC. It codes for CASRKGLAGGEAQFF.